Each of the 18 T cell receptor beta chains below was sequenced from the same sample in a study of technical replicates of blood from several donors. Assay: immunoSEQ multiplex PCR; the TCRdb copy retains only in-frame clones and omits some. The profile covers about 89,000 clones, with approximately 94% appearing a single time and 0.2% to 0.25% taken by the ten largest. The sample consisted of T cells isolated from PBMCs. The receptors stem from a human donor in good health.

This chain uses TRBV28 with TRBJ1-1; possibly TRBD1 for D (5 bases). The V end was cut by 4 bases, the J end by 1 base, with 13 bases between. Germline CDR1 is MDHEN and CDR2 is SYDVKM. The CDR3 runs 15 residues. In nucleotides, the CDR3 is TGTGCCAGCAGTTCCCCGGGGGAGCCGAACACTGAAGCTTTCTTT. Translated, it gives CASSSPGEPNTEAFF.

The J gene is TRBJ2-7, the V gene TRBV4-2; D unresolved. This CDR3 is 13 amino acids long. V gave up 0 bases and J gave up 3 bases, with 6 bases separating them. Germline CDR1 and CDR2: LGHNA and YNFKEQ. Here the CDR3 reads CASSQEPGYEQYF. CDR3 nucleotide sequence: TGTGCCAGCAGCCAAGAACCGGGCTACGAGCAGTACTTC.

The gene calls are TRBV5-1 and TRBJ2-5; the match to TRBD2 covers 7 bases. V was pared by 4 bases and J by 1 base, with 7 bases of the junction left unmatched. This CDR3 is 15 amino acids long. In germline, CDR1 is SGHRS, CDR2 YFSETQ. For the CDR3, the DNA is TGCGCCAGCAGCCGCCTAGCGGCGTCCCAAGAGACCCAGTACTTC. Its translation: CASSRLAASQETQYF.

This chain uses TRBV5-1 with TRBJ2-3; 7 bases align to TRBD1. This CDR3 spans 19 amino acids. The trim removed 0 bases at V and 2 bases at J, leaving 15 bases unmatched. CDR1 is SGHRS and CDR2 is YFSETQ in the germline V gene. CDR3 coding DNA: TGCGCCAGCAGCTTGGCCATCGGAATGGGCAGGGGGATCACAGATACGCAGTATTTT. Translated, it gives CASSLAIGMGRGITDTQYF.

This clone was observed a single time. The V call is TRBV7-3, the J call TRBJ2-3; maybe TRBD1 (6 bases). This CDR3 is 15 amino acids long. V gave up 5 bases and J gave up 4 bases, with 16 bases separating them. The V gene's germline CDR1 is SGHTA and CDR2 FQGTGA. The CDR3 region has the DNA TGTGCCAGCAGCCGAACAGGGATGGACTCAGATACGCAGTATTTT. This gives the protein CASSRTGMDSDTQYF.

The chain joins TRBV10-2 to TRBJ2-3; D is possibly TRBD2 (6 bases). V was pared by 6 bases and J by 0 bases, with 13 bases between. This CDR3 comprises 15 residues. Germline V gene data show CDR1 as WSHSY and CDR2 as SAAADI. The CDR3 loop reads CASSVGEASTDTQYF. The CDR3 DNA reads TGCGCCAGCAGCGTCGGGGAGGCCAGCACAGATACGCAGTATTTT.

The V call is TRBV5-1, the J call TRBJ2-2, with TRBD1 as a possible D gene (6 bases). Germline V gene sequence: CDR1 SGHRS, CDR2 YFSETQ. Between the trimmed V and J ends, which lost 4 bases and 5 bases, there was a span of 12 bases. This CDR3 has 14 residues. The CDR3 reads CASSTIQGTGELFF. The CDR3 DNA sequence: TGCGCCAGCAGCACGATACAGGGAACCGGGGAGCTGTTTTTT.

This chain's CDR3 is CASSLISGVSYEQYF. CDR3 in DNA: TGTGCCAGCAGTCTAATCTCGGGGGTCTCCTACGAGCAGTACTTC. The chain uses TRBV21-1 and TRBJ2-7; TRBD2, as called in the table, went unchecked against the DNA. TRBV21-1 is labeled a pseudogene. The CDR3 is 15 residues long.

This clone showed up just once. The chain combines TRBV2 with TRBJ2-3; 7 nucleotides line up with TRBD2. The germline gives CDR1 SNHLY, CDR2 FYNNEI. The CDR3 has 15 residues. After removal of 11 bases from V and 0 bases from J, the junction contained 11 bases not matched to a gene. CDR3 sequence reads: CALIPKRDSTDTQYF. CDR3 nucleotide sequence: TGTGCCTTAATACCCAAGCGGGATAGCACAGATACGCAGTATTTT.

The V call is TRBV10-3, the J call TRBJ2-3; 8 bases map to TRBD2. The length of the CDR3 is 13 residues. The germline V gene has CDR1 ENHRY and CDR2 SYGVKD. Trimming at V came to 8 bases and at J to 1 base, leaving 2 bases not matched to a gene. For the CDR3, the DNA is TGTGCCATCGGTAGCGGGGGCACAGATACGCAGTATTTT. It is translated as CAIGSGGTDTQYF.

The genes are TRBV6-1 and TRBJ2-7; D remains unclear. Germline CDR1 MNHNS, CDR2 SASEGT. Trimming removed 0 bases at V and 3 bases at J, with 12 bases between. The CDR3 length is 15 residues. DNA of the CDR3: TGTGCCAGCAGTGAAGCGCTGCGGCATCTCTACGAGCAGTACTTC. Amino acids: CASSEALRHLYEQYF.

V and J are TRBV19 and TRBJ2-1, with D possibly TRBD1 on 5 matching bases. The CDR3 loop spans 14 amino acids. Deletions cut 6 bases from V and 0 bases from J, with 9 bases between. Germline V gene sequence: CDR1 LNHDA, CDR2 SQIVND (reference sequence). CDR3 region: CASRPGHSYNEQFF. DNA for the CDR3: TGTGCCAGTAGACCTGGACACTCCTACAATGAGCAGTTCTTC.

A single count supports this clone. V is TRBV6-5 and J is TRBJ2-7; tentative D call: TRBD2 (5 bases). This CDR3 region has 15 residues. Germline CDR1 is MNHEY and CDR2 is SVGAGI. The germline V and J ends were trimmed by 4 bases and 5 bases, with 18 bases remaining between them. CDR3 region: CASSLLAARRHEQYF. The CDR3 bases are TGTGCCAGCAGTTTACTCGCGGCGCGGAGGCACGAGCAGTACTTC.

The chain links TRBV6-1 to TRBJ2-1; no firm D call. The CDR3 totals 12 residues. Trimming pared 5 bases from V and 4 bases from J, leaving 6 bases between. CDR1 is MNHNS and CDR2 is SASEGT in the germline V gene. CDR3 sequence: CASSRRYNEQFF. The CDR3 coding sequence is TGTGCCAGCAGTAGGAGATACAATGAGCAGTTCTTC.

This chain connects TRBV18 to TRBJ2-1, with 10 nucleotides matching TRBD2. The V gene's germline CDR1 is KGHSH and CDR2 LQKENI. There are 16 residues in the CDR3. The junction had 9 bases not matched to a gene; V was cut back by 1 base and J by 9 bases. The CDR3 DNA sequence: TGTGCCAGCTCACCACGGGCCCTAGCGGGAGTGGGTGAGCAGTTCTTC. It specifies CASSPRALAGVGEQFF.

This clone was seen a single time. The chain links TRBV18 to TRBJ2-7; 7 nucleotides align to TRBD1. The germline V gene encodes CDR1 KGHSH and CDR2 LQKENI. Germline trimming cut 0 bases from V and 3 bases from J; bases unmatched to any gene: 2. The CDR3 runs to 14 residues. The CDR3 sequence: CASSPPGQNYEQYF. CDR3 nucleotide sequence: TGTGCCAGCTCACCACCGGGACAGAACTACGAGCAGTACTTC.

The chain employs TRBV28 and TRBJ2-3; TRBD1 is a possible D gene (5 bases). Trimming removed 3 bases at V and 0 bases at J, with 13 bases between. Per germline, CDR1 MDHEN and CDR2 SYDVKM. The CDR3 is 16 residues long. The CDR3: CASSFSRGASTDTQYF. CDR3 nucleotide sequence: TGTGCCAGCAGTTTCTCTAGGGGCGCTAGCACAGATACGCAGTATTTT.

The chain joins TRBV7-9 to TRBJ1-2, with 9 bases identical to TRBD1. Germline V gene lookup returns CDR1 SEHNR and CDR2 FQNEAQ (reference sequence). The CDR3 loop spans 16 amino acids. V lost 1 base to trimming and J lost 7 bases; unmatched junction nucleotides: 10. CDR3 DNA sequence: TGTGCCAGCAGCTTAGGGACCACAGGGGGCGAAGGTGGCTACACCTTC. Protein sequence: CASSLGTTGGEGGYTF.